The 25 T cell receptor beta chains below come from one sample, sequenced in a study of monozygotic twins with inflammatory bowel disease. TCRdb derives one entry per CDR3 protein from the 5' RACE reads, leaving out DNA. The sample features a few hundred thousand distinct CDR3 sequences, with 2.6% in its top ten. The sequenced material came from blood. These receptor sequences come from a human donor with ulcerative colitis or Crohn's disease, or a healthy co-twin of an affected twin (not recorded which).

J is TRBJ2-1 and V is TRBV7-3; TCRdb lists TRBD1, though no DNA is available to test this call. CDR3 size: 18 residues. The germline gives CDR1 SGHTA, CDR2 FQGTGA. The CDR3 reads CASSIRPGTGLGYNEQFF. The variable domain in full, with the rest retrieved from reference TRBV7-3 and TRBJ2-1, is GAGVSQTPSNKVTEKGKYVELRCDPISGHTALYWYRQSLGQGPEFLIYFQGTGAADDSGLPNDRFFAVRPEGSVSTLKIQRTERGDSAVYLCASSIRPGTGLGYNEQFFGPGTRLTVL.

The chain links TRBV7-2 to TRBJ2-5; the D gene TCRdb calls, TRBD1, cannot be checked with no DNA. CDR1 is SGHTA, CDR2 FQGNSA, per germline. This CDR3 contains 15 residues. The CDR3 region is CASSQEAGGWETQYF.

The chain combines TRBV4-1 with TRBJ1-1. Per germline, CDR1 MGHRA and CDR2 YSYEKL. The CDR3 covers 16 residues. CDR3 amino acids: CASSQVELDHGYEAFF.

The V and J genes are TRBV6-5 and TRBJ1-2; TCRdb gives TRBD1 as the D gene, but with no DNA this cannot be confirmed. CDR3 length: 15 residues. Germline V gene sequence: CDR1 MNHEY, CDR2 SVGAGI. The CDR3 here is CASSNFEGAREGYTF.

The CDR3 reads CASSSQGLLEFF. The chain joins TRBV11-2 to TRBJ2-1; TCRdb indicates TRBD2, and absent DNA this call remains unverified. The germline gives CDR1 SGHAT, CDR2 FQNNGV. The CDR3 sequence is 12 residues long.

This chain's CDR3 is CASSQDAGGYYEQYF. The chain is built from TRBV4-1 and TRBJ2-7; the D gene TCRdb calls, TRBD2, cannot be checked with no DNA. CDR1 MGHRA and CDR2 YSYEKL come from the germline V gene. The CDR3 is made up of 15 amino acids.

CDR3 sequence: CASSQLGASDLHF. This chain connects TRBV14 to TRBJ1-6; absent DNA, TCRdb's TRBD1 call cannot be checked. CDR1 is SGHDN, CDR2 FVKESK, per germline. The CDR3 consists of 13 residues.

V and J are TRBV3-1 and TRBJ2-7; TCRdb selects TRBD1, and the lack of DNA leaves this call unchecked. Germline CDR1 LGHDT, CDR2 YNNKEL (reference sequence). This CDR3 comprises 14 residues. The CDR3 sequence: CASSQGTRGPEQYF.

The chain carries TRBV6-1 and TRBJ2-1; the D gene TCRdb calls, TRBD1, cannot be checked with no DNA. Germline V gene sequence: CDR1 MNHNS, CDR2 SASEGT. The CDR3 has 15 residues. The CDR3 sequence: CASSTPGQGSNEQFF.

The chain joins TRBV6-1 to TRBJ1-4. This CDR3 contains 15 residues. Germline V gene lookup returns CDR1 MNHNS and CDR2 SASEGT. The CDR3: CASSEVGELNEKLFF.

The chain is built from TRBV15 and TRBJ1-3. This CDR3 comprises 15 residues. In germline, CDR1 is LNHNV, CDR2 YYDKDF (reference sequence). The CDR3 region is CATSTSRNSGNTIYF.

This rearrangement joins TRBV7-3 to TRBJ2-1; the D call of TRBD1 rests on TCRdb alone, since no DNA is present to check it. Per germline, CDR1 SGHTA and CDR2 FQGTGA. The CDR3 spans 16 residues. CDR3 sequence: CASSLMAGRLYNEQFF.

The J gene is TRBJ2-5, the V gene TRBV20-1. There are 14 residues in the CDR3. Looked up from germline, CDR1 is DFQATT and CDR2 is SNEGSKA (reference sequence). CDR3 protein: CSARRSIGLETQYF.

V is TRBV5-1 and J is TRBJ2-2. There are 15 residues in the CDR3. CDR1 SGHRS and CDR2 YFSETQ come from the germline V gene. CDR3 sequence reads: CASSLRSENTGELFF.

The CDR3 protein is CAIVDPTANTGELFF. The chain joins TRBV10-3 to TRBJ2-2. Germline CDR1 is ENHRY and CDR2 is SYGVKD. CDR3 length: 15 amino acids.

The V gene is TRBV3-1, the J gene TRBJ2-2; TCRdb proposes TRBD1, but this gene call is untestable without DNA. The CDR3 loop spans 14 amino acids. Germline CDR1 reads LGHDT; CDR2 reads YNNKEL (reference sequence). The CDR3 sequence is CASSHQGNTGELFF.

The rearrangement links TRBV12-3 or TRBV12-4 to TRBJ1-1. CDR3 length: 13 residues. This CDR3 reads CASSVSLGREAFF.

The chain is built from TRBV29-1 and TRBJ2-1. Germline V gives CDR1 SQVTM, CDR2 ANQGSEA. CDR3 length: 13 residues. CDR3 in amino acids: CSESRGSYNEQFF.

The rearrangement uses TRBV7-3 and TRBJ2-7; the TCRdb call, TRBD1, lacks DNA for checking. CDR3 length: 14 residues. The germline CDR1 and CDR2 sequences are SGHTA and FQGTGA. The CDR3 is CASSAEAGAYEQYF.

This rearrangement joins TRBV5-4 to TRBJ1-4; the D call from TCRdb, TRBD1, cannot be confirmed without DNA. The germline V gene encodes CDR1 SGHNT and CDR2 YYREEE (reference sequence). The CDR3 totals 15 residues. CDR3 protein: CASSDGGTGYEKLFF.

V and J are TRBV20-1 and TRBJ1-5; TCRdb's D gene call, TRBD1, goes unchecked for lack of DNA. This CDR3 has 16 residues. Germline-derived CDR1 and CDR2 are DFQATT and SNEGSKA (reference sequence). CDR3 residues: CSARGQGKYSNQPQHF.

The V gene is TRBV12-3 or TRBV12-4, the J gene TRBJ2-3. The CDR3 loop spans 11 amino acids. The CDR3 spells CASTSTDTQYF.

V is TRBV27 and J is TRBJ2-7; the TCRdb call, TRBD2, lacks DNA for checking. Germline V gives CDR1 MNHEY, CDR2 SMNVEV (reference sequence). The length of the CDR3 is 16 residues. The CDR3 here is CASSSQGRTPDYEQYF.

This chain links TRBV5-4 with TRBJ1-2; TCRdb selects TRBD1, and the lack of DNA leaves this call unchecked. Germline V gives CDR1 SGHNT, CDR2 YYREEE (reference sequence). The CDR3 is made up of 14 amino acids. CDR3 loop: CASSFEGTNYGYTF. The variable domain in full, completed from reference TRBV5-4 and TRBJ1-2, reads ETGVTQSPTHLIKTRGQQVTLRCSSQSGHNTVSWYQQALGQGPQFIFQYYREEENGRGNFPPRFSGLQFPNYSSELNVNALELDDSALYLCASSFEGTNYGYTFGSGTRLTVV.

This chain links TRBV7-2 with TRBJ2-4. Germline V gene sequence: CDR1 SGHTA, CDR2 FQGNSA. The CDR3 spans 17 residues. The CDR3 sequence: CASSLEFGLLAKNIQYF.